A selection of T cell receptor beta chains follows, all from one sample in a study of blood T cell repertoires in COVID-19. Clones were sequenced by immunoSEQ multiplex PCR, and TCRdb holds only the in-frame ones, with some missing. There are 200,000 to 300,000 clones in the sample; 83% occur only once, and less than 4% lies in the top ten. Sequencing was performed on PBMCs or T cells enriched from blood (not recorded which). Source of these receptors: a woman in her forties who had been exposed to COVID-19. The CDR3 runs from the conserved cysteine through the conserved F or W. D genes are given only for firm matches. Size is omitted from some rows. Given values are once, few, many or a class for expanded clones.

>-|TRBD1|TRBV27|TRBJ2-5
TGTGCCAGCAGTATCTTTCCGGGACAGGGCAGGGAGACCCAGTACTTC
CASSIFPGQGRETQYF
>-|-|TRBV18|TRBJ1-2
TGTGCCAGCTCACCAGCACTTGACTATGGCTACACCTTC
CASSPALDYGYTF
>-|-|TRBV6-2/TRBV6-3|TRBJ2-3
TGTGCCAGCAGTTACAGGGGGGGGCGATTTTCTGGCACAGATACGCAGTATTTT
CASSYRGGRFSGTDTQYF
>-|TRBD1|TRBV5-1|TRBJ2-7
TGCGCCAGCAGCTTGGAAGTAGGGGGCGGCGAGCAGTACTTC
CASSLEVGGGEQYF
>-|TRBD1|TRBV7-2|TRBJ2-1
TGTGCCAGCAGCCCCCGACAGGGGGCAGAGGAGCAGTTCTTC
CASSPRQGAEEQFF
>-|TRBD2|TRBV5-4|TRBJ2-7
TGTGCCAGCAGCTCCGGACTAGATAACTACGAGCAGTACTTC
CASSSGLDNYEQYF
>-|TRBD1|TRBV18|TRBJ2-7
TGTGCCAGCTCAGACGGACAGGGCGGAGAGCAGTACTTC
CASSDGQGGEQYF
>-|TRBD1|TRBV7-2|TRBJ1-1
TGTGCCAGCAGCCCAAGACAGGGGACGAACACTGAAGCTTTCTTT
CASSPRQGTNTEAFF
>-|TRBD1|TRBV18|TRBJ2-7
TGTGCCAGCTCACTCGGGACAGAACTGATCTACGAGCAGTACTTC
CASSLGTELIYEQYF
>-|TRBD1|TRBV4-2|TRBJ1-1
TGTGCCAGCAGCCCCAAGGACAGGGAGGGAGTCACTGAAGCTTTCTTT
CASSPKDREGVTEAFF
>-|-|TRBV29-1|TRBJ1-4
TGCAGCGTTGATGACGTAGCGAGCCAAAAACTGTTTTTT
CSVDDVASQKLFF
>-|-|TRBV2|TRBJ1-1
TGTGCCAGCAGTCGGTCCCACACTGAAGCTTTCTTT
CASSRSHTEAFF
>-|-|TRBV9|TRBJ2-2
TGTGCCAGCAGCGTAGACATCGGGGACACCGGGGAGCTGTTTTTT
CASSVDIGDTGELFF
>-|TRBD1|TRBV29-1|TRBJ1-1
TGCAGCGTTGAAGATGAAGGTGTGACAGGGTACACTGAAGCTTTCTTT
CSVEDEGVTGYTEAFF
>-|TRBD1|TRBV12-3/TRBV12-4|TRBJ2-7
TGTGCCAGCAGTATAGACAGGGCTGACGAGCAGTACTTC
CASSIDRADEQYF
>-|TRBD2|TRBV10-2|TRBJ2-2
TGCGCCAGCAGTGGGGCTAGCGGAGGGTTCCGGGAGCTGTTTTTT
CASSGASGGFRELFF
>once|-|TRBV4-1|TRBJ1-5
TGCGCCAGCAGCCAACTTCAGACAGGCTACAATCAGCCCCAGCATTTT
CASSQLQTGYNQPQHF
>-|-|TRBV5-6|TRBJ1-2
TGTGCCAGCAGCTTGGTAGGACAGCTATATGGCTACACCTTC
CASSLVGQLYGYTF
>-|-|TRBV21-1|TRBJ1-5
TGTGCCAGCTCTCAATGGCCCCCGTCCAATCAGCCCCAGCATTTT
CASSQWPPSNQPQHF
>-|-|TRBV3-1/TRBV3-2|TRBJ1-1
TGTGCCAGCAGCGCCCGTGGGGGCTTGGGCACTGAAGCTTTCTTT
CASSARGGLGTEAFF
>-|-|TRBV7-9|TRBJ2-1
TGTGCCAGCAGCCAGTCCCCAGGAGGAAATGAGCAGTTCTTC
CASSQSPGGNEQFF
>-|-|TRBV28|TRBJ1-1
TGTGCCAGCAGTCGCCGTACTGGAGCTTTCTTT
CASSRRTGAFF
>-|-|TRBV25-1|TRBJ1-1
TGTGCCAGCAGCACAGAGTCGAACACTGAAGCTTTCTTT
CASSTESNTEAFF
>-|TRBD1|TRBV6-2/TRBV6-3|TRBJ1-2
TGTGCCAGCAGTTACCCGGACAGGGCCCTAATCACCTTC
CASSYPDRALITF
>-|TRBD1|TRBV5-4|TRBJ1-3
TGTGCCAGCAGCCGTGACAGGGGAACGTCTGGAAACACCATATATTTT
CASSRDRGTSGNTIYF
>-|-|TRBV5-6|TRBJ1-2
TGTGCCAGCAGCGTCCGGACAGTCGAGAGGAACTATGGCTACACCTTC
CASSVRTVERNYGYTF
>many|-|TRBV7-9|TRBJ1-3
TGTGCCAGCAGCTCCAAGGTGGGGGGGCATGGAAACACCATATATTTT
CASSSKVGGHGNTIYF
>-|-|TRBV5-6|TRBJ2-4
TGTGCCAGCACCCGGGGGGCAGCCAATACCGCCAAAAACATTCAGTACTTC
CASTRGAANTAKNIQYF
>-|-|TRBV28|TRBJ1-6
TGTGCCAGCAATTCTGGACACTTTAATTCACCCCTCCACTTT
CASNSGHFNSPLHF
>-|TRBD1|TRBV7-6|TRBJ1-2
TGTGCCAGCAGCCGGGGGGACAGGGGTTCGTTCGGCTACACCTTC
CASSRGDRGSFGYTF
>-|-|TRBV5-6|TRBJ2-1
TGTGCCAGCAGCTCCGATACAGGGAGCTCCTACAATGAGCAGTTCTTC
CASSSDTGSSYNEQFF